The rows below give T cell receptor beta chains drawn from one sample of a study of blood T cell repertoires in COVID-19. Clones were read by immunoSEQ multiplex PCR, and TCRdb kept only the in-frame ones, dropping some. This repertoire shows about half a million clones, about 91% found once; its top ten account for around 0.92%. Sequenced: peripheral blood. The receptors stem from a man aged 18 to 29 with COVID-19, enrolled during active disease. CDR3s include the opening cysteine and the closing phenylalanine or tryptophan. A D gene is named only where the DNA matches it firmly. Clone sizes are given selectively: once, few, many, or a class where the clone is expanded.

j_call,d_call,v_call,cdr3_length,clone_size,cdr3_aa,cdr3_nt
TRBJ2-7,.,TRBV19,14,.,CASSIATGSYEQYF,TGTGCCAGTAGTATAGCGACGGGTTCCTACGAGCAGTACTTC
TRBJ1-1,TRBD1,TRBV5-1,16,.,CASSQGQGRWNTEAFF,TGCGCCAGCAGCCAAGGACAGGGGAGGTGGAACACTGAAGCTTTCTTT
TRBJ2-7,TRBD2,TRBV7-9,16,.,CASSSGLAGVWYEQYF,TGTGCCAGCAGCTCCGGACTAGCGGGAGTCTGGTACGAGCAGTACTTC
TRBJ1-2,.,TRBV30,14,few,CAWREEGSSYGYTF,TGTGCCTGGAGGGAGGAGGGAAGCAGCTATGGCTACACCTTC
TRBJ2-7,TRBD1,TRBV20-1,11,once,CSAGTGVEQYF,TGCAGTGCTGGGACAGGGGTCGAGCAGTACTTC
TRBJ2-2,TRBD2,TRBV4-1,17,.,CASSQEVSGTNTGELFF,TGCGCCAGCAGCCAAGAGGTTAGCGGGACTAACACCGGGGAGCTGTTTTTT
TRBJ1-3,.,TRBV30,12,.,CASDSSGNTIYF,TGTGCCTCGGACAGCTCTGGAAACACCATATATTTT
TRBJ1-2,.,TRBV6-1,16,.,CASSEPREYTNYGYTF,TGTGCCAGCAGTGAACCGAGGGAGTACACTAACTATGGCTACACCTTC
TRBJ1-3,TRBD1,TRBV11-2,16,few,CASSGQGIGKRNTIYF,TGTGCCAGCAGCGGACAGGGGATCGGTAAAAGAAACACCATATATTTT
TRBJ2-2,TRBD2,TRBV7-3,19,.,CASSSEGLAGGANTGELFF,TGTGCCAGCAGCTCGGAGGGACTAGCGGGAGGCGCGAACACCGGGGAGCTGTTTTTT
TRBJ1-6,.,TRBV5-1,16,.,CASSSREAALNSPLHF,TGCGCCAGCAGCTCCAGAGAAGCGGCCCTAAATTCACCCCTCCACTTT
TRBJ1-1,TRBD1,TRBV28,15,.,CASSEQGARGTEAFF,TGTGCCAGCAGCGAACAGGGGGCTCGCGGTACTGAAGCTTTCTTT
TRBJ2-5,TRBD2,TRBV11-2,13,.,CASSTSGKETQYF,TGTGCCAGCAGCACTAGCGGAAAAGAGACCCAGTACTTC
TRBJ2-7,.,TRBV12-3/TRBV12-4,11,.,CASATNYEQYF,TGTGCCAGCGCAACAAACTACGAGCAGTACTTC
TRBJ1-5,TRBD1,TRBV15,17,.,CATSRGVRQGVIQPQHF,TGTGCCACCAGCAGAGGGGTCAGGCAGGGGGTTATTCAGCCCCAGCATTTT
TRBJ2-7,.,TRBV7-2,14,.,CASSLDPGAYEQYF,TGTGCCAGCAGCTTAGACCCAGGCGCCTACGAGCAGTACTTC
TRBJ1-1,TRBD1,TRBV5-1,14,.,CASSRQGSNTEAFF,TGCGCCAGCAGCCGACAGGGTTCGAACACTGAAGCTTTCTTT
TRBJ2-7,.,TRBV6-5,14,.,CASSRSGGSYEQYF,TGTGCCAGCTCCCGGTCCGGGGGCTCCTACGAGCAGTACTTC
TRBJ2-2,.,TRBV12-3/TRBV12-4,13,.,CASSLGHTGELFF,TGTGCCAGCAGTTTGGGACATACCGGGGAGCTGTTTTTT
TRBJ1-1,.,TRBV30,13,.,CAWSWQKNTEAFF,TGTGCCTGGAGTTGGCAGAAGAACACTGAAGCTTTCTTT
TRBJ1-5,.,TRBV10-2,12,.,CASSAGDQPQHF,TGCGCCAGCAGTGCAGGGGACCAGCCCCAGCATTTT
TRBJ2-2,.,TRBV7-9,15,.,CASSPLTGNTGELFF,TGTGCCAGCAGCCCTCTGACAGGCAACACCGGGGAGCTGTTTTTT
TRBJ1-2,.,TRBV19,13,.,CASNRNTDYGYTF,TGTGCCAGTAACAGGAACACCGACTATGGCTACACCTTC
TRBJ1-1,TRBD1,TRBV5-1,13,.,CASSPGQTFEAFF,TGCGCCAGCAGCCCGGGACAGACCTTTGAAGCTTTCTTT